This T cell receptor beta chain was sequenced during a study of CD8 T cells in Susac syndrome. J lost 3 bases, V lost 5 bases, and 3 bases had no gene match. This CDR3 is 15 amino acids long. Random hexamers were used to reverse transcribe an amount of about 0.45 to 1 ug RNA. TCRdb fed the immunoSEQ multiplex PCR reads into MiXCR, producing one record per CDR3 protein. The table lists more than 150,000 distinct CDR3 sequences, roughly 95% of them singletons. This clonotype was seen a few times. V and J are TRBV12-3 or TRBV12-4 and TRBJ2-3, with 12 nucleotides matching TRBD2. The source material was CD4+ T cells from PBMCs. This receptor was taken from a human donor with Susac syndrome. CDR3 residues: CASSRTSGKTDTQYF. CDR3 DNA: TGTGCCAGCAGTCGGACTAGCGGGAAGACAGATACGCAGTATTTT.